Below, 7 T cell receptor beta chains from the same sample are listed, as sequenced in a study of T-cell reconstitution after alpha-beta-depleted transplantation in children. A TCRbeta library incorporating unique molecular identifiers was prepared. TCRdb re-derived calls from the PCR reads in MiXCR, one entry per CDR3 protein. In the table there are about 460,000 distinct CDR3 sequences, 9.5% to 12% of which are singletons. This specimen consisted of PBMCs, mostly from graft donor cells, obtained 180 days after TCRalphabeta/CD19-depleted stem cell transplant. Receptors were obtained from a female patient aged 2 to 10 who had a stem cell transplant for aplastic anemia, so the T cells may come from the graft donor.

This chain uses TRBV6-2 or TRBV6-3 with TRBJ2-4; TRBD2 aligns across 11 bases. After removal of 6 bases from V and 2 bases from J, the junction contained 6 bases not matched to a gene. CDR3 length: 16 residues. Per the germline V gene, CDR1 is MNHEY and CDR2 is SVGEGT. The CDR3 bases are TGTGCCAGCAGCCGCCGACTAGCGGGGTCCAAAAACATTCAGTACTTC. It codes for CASSRRLAGSKNIQYF.

This chain uses TRBV7-2 with TRBJ1-2; a possible D gene is TRBD1 (5 bases). Looked up from germline, CDR1 is SGHTA and CDR2 is FQGNSA. The CDR3 covers 17 residues. Trimming shortened V by 3 bases and J by 0 bases, and 17 bases separated the two germline ends. The CDR3 region is CASSFSTGTLANYGYTF. CDR3 nucleotide sequence: TGTGCCAGCAGCTTTAGTACAGGAACATTAGCTAACTATGGCTACACCTTC. Complete variable domain (other parts from reference TRBV7-2 and TRBJ1-2): GAGVSQSPSNKVTEKGKDVELRCDPISGHTALYWYRQSLGQGLEFLIYFQGNSAPDKSGLPSDRFSAERTGGSVSTLTIQRTQQEDSAVYLCASSFSTGTLANYGYTFGSGTRLTVV.

This clonotype was seen a few times. V usage is TRBV7-2 and J usage is TRBJ2-2, with D tentatively TRBD1 (6 bases). The germline V gene encodes CDR1 SGHTA and CDR2 FQGNSA. The germline V and J ends were trimmed by 4 bases and 1 base, with 13 bases remaining between them. The length of the CDR3 is 16 residues. The CDR3 loop reads CASSSRGTMNTGELFF. The CDR3 DNA sequence: TGTGCCAGCAGCTCGAGGGGGACAATGAACACCGGGGAGCTGTTTTTT.

The genes are TRBV18 and TRBJ2-1; the D call may be TRBD1 or TRBD2 (6 bases each). This CDR3 has 16 residues. Trimming shortened V by 0 bases and J by 4 bases, and 13 bases separated the two germline ends. Per the germline V gene, CDR1 is KGHSH and CDR2 is LQKENI. CDR3 sequence: CASSPPGGRLYNEQFF. The CDR3 DNA sequence: TGTGCCAGCTCACCACCGGGGGGCAGGCTTTACAATGAGCAGTTCTTC. The variable domain in full, completed from reference TRBV18 and TRBJ2-1, reads NAGVMQNPRHLVRRRGQEARLRCSPMKGHSHVYWYRQLPEEGLKFMVYLQKENIIDESGMPKERFSAEFPKEGPSILRIQQVVRGDSAAYFCASSPPGGRLYNEQFFGPGTRLTVL.

This clonotype was detected ten times or more. The chain carries TRBV4-1 and TRBJ2-6; no clear D. The CDR3 spans 16 residues. Germline CDR1 MGHRA, CDR2 YSYEKL. Trimming took off 1 base at V and 0 bases at J, with 7 bases between the two ends. The CDR3 region has the DNA TGCGCCAGCAGCCAAGCCCCCCCCTCTGGGGCCAACGTCCTGACTTTC. It specifies CASSQAPPSGANVLTF.

The gene calls are TRBV10-3 and TRBJ2-3, with 8 bases matching TRBD2. CDR3 length: 16 residues. J lost 4 bases, V lost 2 bases, and 8 bases had no gene match. The V gene's germline CDR1 is ENHRY and CDR2 SYGVKD. The CDR3 here is CAISEPGLVFADTQYF. CDR3 nucleotides: TGTGCCATCAGTGAGCCGGGACTAGTGTTTGCAGATACGCAGTATTTT.

In this sample, this clonotype turned up many times. V usage is TRBV7-9 and J usage is TRBJ2-5, with D hard to call. CDR3 size: 14 residues. V lost 3 bases and J lost 5, with 13 bases in between. The V gene's germline CDR1 is SEHNR and CDR2 FQNEAQ (reference sequence). The CDR3 protein is CASSFPDGRETQYF. The CDR3 region has the DNA TGTGCCAGCAGCTTTCCCGATGGGCGGGAGACCCAGTACTTC.